This record looks at one T cell receptor (beta chain) sequence and its context. No antigen is known for it. V gave up 4 bases and J gave up 6 bases, with 12 bases separating them. The germline CDR1 and CDR2 sequences are MGHRA and YSYEKL. The CDR3 runs to 14 residues. This record belongs to a study of cytomegalovirus exposure and HLA in healthy donors. Points from the study as a whole: When the data were analyzed later, several of the most significant clusters appeared to be linked to common viral pathogens.

PCR amplification relied on 60 Vbeta primers (plus 13 Jbeta primers). Assay: immunoSEQ multiplex PCR; the TCRdb copy retains only in-frame clones and omits some. This listing includes roughly 77,000 clones. Sample: PBMCs. V usage is TRBV4-1 and J usage is TRBJ2-2, with D possibly being TRBD1 (6 bases). This clonotype was sampled from a female donor in good health and CMV-seropositive. In nucleotides, the CDR3 is TGCGCCAGCAGCCGGAGACAGGAGGCCGGGGAGCTGTTTTTT. Protein product: CASSRRQEAGELFF.